Listed below are T cell receptor beta chains from one sample, sequenced in a study of cytomegalovirus exposure and HLA in healthy donors. Sequenced by immunoSEQ multiplex PCR; TCRdb stores in-frame clones only, minus some. Altogether 95,000 to 150,000 clones are present, around 73% being singletons, with the ten largest covering just over 8%. Material for sequencing was PBMCs. These receptors all stem from a woman aged 35 to 49 in good health and CMV-seropositive. CDR3s include the opening cysteine and the closing phenylalanine or tryptophan. Fields, in order: D gene, V gene, clone size, J gene, CDR3 DNA, CDR3 protein. The D gene is left open where the match is weak. Some rows have no size entry. The others give once, few or many, or a class for an expanded clone.

>TRBD1|TRBV10-3|-|TRBJ1-5
TGTGCCATCAGTGTAGGAGGGGGCCCCCAGCCCCAGCATTTT
CAISVGGGPQPQHF
>-|TRBV29-1|-|TRBJ1-5
TGCAGCGTGGGGGGGCTCAATCAGCCCCAGCATTTT
CSVGGLNQPQHF
>-|TRBV7-9|few|TRBJ2-7
TGTGCCAGCAGCCCAGGACAGCCCTACGAGCAGTACTTC
CASSPGQPYEQYF
>-|TRBV2|-|TRBJ2-2
TGTGCCAGCAGCGGACAGAGCCCCAACACCGGGGAGCTGTTTTTT
CASSGQSPNTGELFF
>-|TRBV11-2|once|TRBJ1-1
TGTGCCAGCAGCTTAAGTGGGGGCAGGGCGAACACTGAAGCTTTCTTT
CASSLSGGRANTEAFF
>TRBD1|TRBV13|-|TRBJ2-7
TGTGCCAGCAGCTTAGCTCAGGGGGCTTCTGGCTACGAGCAGTACTTC
CASSLAQGASGYEQYF
>TRBD1|TRBV7-2|-|TRBJ2-5
TGTGCCAGCAGTCACGGGACAGGGGAAGAGACCCAGTACTTC
CASSHGTGEETQYF
>TRBD1|TRBV29-1|-|TRBJ1-2
TGCAGCGTTACAGGACAGGGGGCATTTGACTATGGCTACACCTTC
CSVTGQGAFDYGYTF
>TRBD1|TRBV27|-|TRBJ1-1
TGTGCCAGCAGCCGACAGGGCCACACTGAAGCTTTCTTT
CASSRQGHTEAFF
>-|TRBV25-1|-|TRBJ2-3
TGTGCCAGCAGTGAATTCAGGGGGGCGGCGGATACGCAGTATTTT
CASSEFRGAADTQYF
>-|TRBV5-6|-|TRBJ1-2
TGTGCCAGCAGCGGGGGGGGGTTGTCGGACGGCTACACCTTC
CASSGGGLSDGYTF
>TRBD2|TRBV5-1|-|TRBJ2-3
TGCGCCAGCAGTTCCGGGACTAACGAGTGGGATACGCAGTATTTT
CASSSGTNEWDTQYF
>TRBD1|TRBV5-4|-|TRBJ1-5
TGTGCCAGCAGGCCCGGGACAGGGCTTTCCCAGCATTTT
CASRPGTGLSQHF
>TRBD1|TRBV5-4|-|TRBJ1-4
TGTGCCAGCAGCCAACTCTCCGCAGGGGGAGCTAATGAAAAACTGTTTTTT
CASSQLSAGGANEKLFF
>-|TRBV7-2|few|TRBJ2-1
TGTGCCAGCAGCCCCGAGGCCTACAATGAGCAGTTCTTC
CASSPEAYNEQFF
>-|TRBV9|-|TRBJ2-3
TGTGCCAGCAGCGTAACAGCGGCAGATACGCAGTATTTT
CASSVTAADTQYF